Detailed here is one T cell receptor beta chain. The antigen is not known. Unsorted PBMC DNA sequencing spanned ten immunoSEQ deep assay plates. TCRdb's table, derived via immunoSEQ multiplex PCR, lists solely in-frame clones and lacks some. The data show about 460,000 clones, roughly three quarters seen once. Only Caucasian adults living in Nashville, Tennessee served as donors. Roughly 93 million PBMCs supplied genomic DNA for unsorted samples. This sample was taken from a study of shared clonotypes between healthy human individuals. Study-wide results and limits: Measured sharing among donors was expected to vary with sequencing depth.

The germline CDR1 and CDR2 sequences are SNHLY and FYNNEI. CDR3 length: 17 residues. Trimming cost V 1 base and J 2 bases, with 18 bases left between them. The sequence came from a woman in her forties in good health. Some clones in this sample may be carry-over from other donors' samples. This rearrangement joins TRBV2 to TRBJ2-7, with D hard to call. The sample comprised PBMCs. The CDR3 DNA is TGTGCCAGCAGTGAAGGGGCTGACTTCTCTGCCACCTACGAGCAGTACTTC. Encoded protein: CASSEGADFSATYEQYF.